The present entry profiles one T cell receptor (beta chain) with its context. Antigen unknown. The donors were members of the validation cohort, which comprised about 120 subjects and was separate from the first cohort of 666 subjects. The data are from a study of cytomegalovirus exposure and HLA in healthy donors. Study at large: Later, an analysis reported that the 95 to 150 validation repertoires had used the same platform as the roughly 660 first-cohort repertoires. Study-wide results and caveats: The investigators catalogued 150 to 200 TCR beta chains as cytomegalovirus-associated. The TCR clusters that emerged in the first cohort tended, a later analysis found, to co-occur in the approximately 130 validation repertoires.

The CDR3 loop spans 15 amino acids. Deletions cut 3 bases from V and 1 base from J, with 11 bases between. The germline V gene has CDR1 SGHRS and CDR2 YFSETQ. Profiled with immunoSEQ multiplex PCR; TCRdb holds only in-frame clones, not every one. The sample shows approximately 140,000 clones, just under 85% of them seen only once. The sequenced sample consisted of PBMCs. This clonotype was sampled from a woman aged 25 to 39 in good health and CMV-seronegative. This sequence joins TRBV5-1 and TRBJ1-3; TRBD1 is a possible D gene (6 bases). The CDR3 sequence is CASSSSGVSGNTIYF. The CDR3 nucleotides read TGCGCCAGCAGCTCATCAGGGGTTTCTGGAAACACCATATATTTT.